The source of this T cell receptor (beta chain) is a study of cytomegalovirus exposure and HLA in healthy donors. The primer mix had 60 Vbeta and 13 Jbeta primers. Here immunoSEQ multiplex PCR was the method, and the copy in TCRdb shows in-frame clones only, minus some. The repertoire consists of around 130,000 clones, with around 70% occurring once and the leading ten covering more than 2%. Remarks on this clone: Antigen unknown.

Study outcomes and limitations: A list of 164 TCR beta chains associated with cytomegalovirus was given.

V shed 1 base and J shed 1 base, with 14 bases lying between them. CDR1 is SGHTA and CDR2 is FQGNSA in the germline V gene. The CDR3 runs 17 residues. This TCR was recovered from a woman aged 40 to 50 in good health and CMV-seropositive. The sample taken for sequencing was PBMCs. The chain joins TRBV7-2 to TRBJ1-5; D might be TRBD1 (5 bases). The CDR3 bases are TGTGCCAGCAGCTTAGACGGCAGGGCGTTAAGCAATCAGCCCCAGCATTTT. Residues: CASSLDGRALSNQPQHF.